This T cell receptor beta chain was sequenced for a study of control samples from healthy donors and cancer patients. Method: immunoSEQ multiplex PCR; TCRdb's copy keeps in-frame clones and lacks some. The data hold roughly 130,000 clones, with about 93% observed a single time. The CDR3 totals 12 residues. Germline assignment: CDR1 SGHVS and CDR2 FNYEAQ. The germline V and J ends were trimmed by 4 bases and 5 bases, with 8 bases remaining between them. The TCR originated in a man between 18 and 29 years old in good health. The chain couples TRBV7-6 to TRBJ1-1, with D tentatively TRBD1 (5 bases). Sequenced input: blood. Here the CDR3 DNA reads TGTGCCAGCAGCTCGGGGGGGACTGAAGCTTTCTTT. Amino acids: CASSSGGTEAFF. Complete variable domain (other parts from reference TRBV7-6 and TRBJ1-1): GAGVSQSPRYKVTKRGQDVALRCDPISGHVSLYWYRQALGQGPEFLTYFNYEAQQDKSGLPNDRFSAERPEGSISTLTIQRTEQRDSAMYRCASSSGGTEAFFGQGTRLTVV.